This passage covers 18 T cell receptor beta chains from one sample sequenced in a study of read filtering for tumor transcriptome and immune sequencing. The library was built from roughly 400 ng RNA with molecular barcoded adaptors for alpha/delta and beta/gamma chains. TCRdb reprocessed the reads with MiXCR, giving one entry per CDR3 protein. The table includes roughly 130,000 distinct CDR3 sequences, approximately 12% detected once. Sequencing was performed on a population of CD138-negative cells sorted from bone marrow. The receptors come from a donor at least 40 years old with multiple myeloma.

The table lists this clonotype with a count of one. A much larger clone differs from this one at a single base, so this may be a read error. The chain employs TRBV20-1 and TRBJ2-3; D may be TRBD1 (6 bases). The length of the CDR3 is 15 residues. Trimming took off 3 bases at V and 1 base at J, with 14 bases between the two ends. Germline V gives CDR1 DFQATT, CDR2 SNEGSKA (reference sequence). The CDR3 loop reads CSASQGLSCTDTQYF. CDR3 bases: TGCAGTGCTAGTCAGGGGCTATCATGCACAGATACGCAGTATTTT.

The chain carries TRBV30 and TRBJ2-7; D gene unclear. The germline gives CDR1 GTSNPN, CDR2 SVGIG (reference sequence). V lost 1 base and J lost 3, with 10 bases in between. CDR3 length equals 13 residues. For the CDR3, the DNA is TGTGCCTGGAGTGGGGCCCTCAGCTACGAGCAGTACTTC. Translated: CAWSGALSYEQYF.

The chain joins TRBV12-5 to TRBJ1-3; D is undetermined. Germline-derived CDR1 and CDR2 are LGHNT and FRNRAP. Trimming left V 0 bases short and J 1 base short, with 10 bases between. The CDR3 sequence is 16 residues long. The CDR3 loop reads CASGLVGSSSGNTIYF. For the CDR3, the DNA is TGTGCTAGTGGTTTGGTCGGCAGCTCTTCTGGAAACACCATATATTTT.

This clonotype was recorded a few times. The CDR3 coding sequence is TGTGCCACTCGACAGGGACAAGAGACCCAGTACTTC. This gives the protein CATRQGQETQYF. The chain is built from TRBV10-3 and TRBJ2-5, with 7 bases aligning to TRBD1. Germline-derived CDR1 and CDR2 are ENHRY and SYGVKD. This CDR3 spans 12 amino acids. The J segment lost 2 bases and the V segment lost 10 bases, leaving 4 bases of the junction unmatched.

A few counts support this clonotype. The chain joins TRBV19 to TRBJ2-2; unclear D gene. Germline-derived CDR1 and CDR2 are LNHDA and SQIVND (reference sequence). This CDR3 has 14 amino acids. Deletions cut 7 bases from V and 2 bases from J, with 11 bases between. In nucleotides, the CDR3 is TGTGCCAGTACCTCCGCGCCAAACACCGGGGAGCTGTTTTTT. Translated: CASTSAPNTGELFF.

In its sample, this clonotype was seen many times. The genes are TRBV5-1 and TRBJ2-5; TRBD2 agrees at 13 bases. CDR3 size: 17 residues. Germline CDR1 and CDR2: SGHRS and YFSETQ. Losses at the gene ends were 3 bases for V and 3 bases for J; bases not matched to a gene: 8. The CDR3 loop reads CASSSGLAGKLEETQYF. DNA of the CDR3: TGCGCCAGCAGCTCGGGACTAGCGGGGAAATTAGAAGAGACCCAGTACTTC.

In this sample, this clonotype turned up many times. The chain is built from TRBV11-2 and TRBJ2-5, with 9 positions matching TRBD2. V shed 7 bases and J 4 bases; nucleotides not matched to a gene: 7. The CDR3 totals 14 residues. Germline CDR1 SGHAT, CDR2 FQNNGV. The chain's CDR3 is CASTAGGPSETQYF. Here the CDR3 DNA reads TGTGCCAGCACCGCGGGGGGGCCCTCAGAGACCCAGTACTTC.

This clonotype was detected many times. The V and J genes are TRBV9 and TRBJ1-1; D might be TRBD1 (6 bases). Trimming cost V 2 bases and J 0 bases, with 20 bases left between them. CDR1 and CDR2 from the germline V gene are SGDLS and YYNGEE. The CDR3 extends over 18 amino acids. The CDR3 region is CASSVGGNRDYMNTEAFF. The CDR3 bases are TGTGCCAGCAGCGTGGGAGGGAACAGGGACTATATGAACACTGAAGCTTTCTTT.

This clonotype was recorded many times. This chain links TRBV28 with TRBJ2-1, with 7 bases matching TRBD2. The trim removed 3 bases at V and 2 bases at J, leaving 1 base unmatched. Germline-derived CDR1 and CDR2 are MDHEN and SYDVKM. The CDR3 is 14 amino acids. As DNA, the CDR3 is TGTGCCAGCAGTTTTACTAGCGCCTACAATGAGCAGTTCTTC. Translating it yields CASSFTSAYNEQFF.

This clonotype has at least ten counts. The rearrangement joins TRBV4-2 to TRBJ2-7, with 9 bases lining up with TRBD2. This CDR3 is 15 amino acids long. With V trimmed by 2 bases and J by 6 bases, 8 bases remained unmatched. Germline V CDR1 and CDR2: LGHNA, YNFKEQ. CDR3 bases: TGTGCCAGCAGCCAATATTTGCGGGAGGGCGGCGAGCAGTACTTC. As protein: CASSQYLREGGEQYF.

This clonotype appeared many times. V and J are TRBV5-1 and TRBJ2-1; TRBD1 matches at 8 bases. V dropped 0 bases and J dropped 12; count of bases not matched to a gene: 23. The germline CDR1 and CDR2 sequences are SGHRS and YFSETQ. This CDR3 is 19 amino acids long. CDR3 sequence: CASSLAFLDRTGSVGRQFF. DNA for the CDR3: TGCGCCAGCAGCTTGGCCTTTCTTGACCGGACAGGGTCGGTAGGTCGGCAGTTCTTC. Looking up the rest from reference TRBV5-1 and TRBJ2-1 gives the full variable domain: KAGVTQTPRYLIKTRGQQVTLSCSPISGHRSVSWYQQTPGQGLQFLFEYFSETQRNKGNFPGRFSGRQFSNSRSEMNVSTLELGDSALYLCASSLAFLDRTGSVGRQFFGPGTRLTVL.

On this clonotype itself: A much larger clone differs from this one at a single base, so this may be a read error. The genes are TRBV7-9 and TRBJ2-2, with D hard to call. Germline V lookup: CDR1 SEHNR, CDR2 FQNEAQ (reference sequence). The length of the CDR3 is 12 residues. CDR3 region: CASDRNTEELFF. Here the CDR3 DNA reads TGTGCCAGCGACCGGAACACCGAGGAGCTGTTTTTT.

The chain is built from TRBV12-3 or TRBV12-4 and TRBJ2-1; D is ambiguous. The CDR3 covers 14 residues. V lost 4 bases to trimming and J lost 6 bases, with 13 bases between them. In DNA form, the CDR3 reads TGTGCCAGCAGTTGGGGAAGAGATGTCAATGAGCAGTTCTTC. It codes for CASSWGRDVNEQFF.

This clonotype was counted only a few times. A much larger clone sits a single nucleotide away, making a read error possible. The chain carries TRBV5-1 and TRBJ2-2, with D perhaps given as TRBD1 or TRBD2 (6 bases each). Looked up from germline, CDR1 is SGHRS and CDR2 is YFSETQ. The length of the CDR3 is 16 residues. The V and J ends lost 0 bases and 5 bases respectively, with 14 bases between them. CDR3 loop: CASSLAGGTGTGELFF. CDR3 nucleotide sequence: TGCGCCAGCAGCTTGGCCGGGGGCACGGGAACCGGGGAGCTGTTTTTT.

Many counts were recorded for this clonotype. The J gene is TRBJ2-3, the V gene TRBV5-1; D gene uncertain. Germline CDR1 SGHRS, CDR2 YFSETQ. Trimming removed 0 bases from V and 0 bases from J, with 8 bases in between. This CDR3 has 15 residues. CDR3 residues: CASSLEDGSTDTQYF. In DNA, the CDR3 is TGCGCCAGCAGCTTGGAGGACGGAAGCACAGATACGCAGTATTTT.

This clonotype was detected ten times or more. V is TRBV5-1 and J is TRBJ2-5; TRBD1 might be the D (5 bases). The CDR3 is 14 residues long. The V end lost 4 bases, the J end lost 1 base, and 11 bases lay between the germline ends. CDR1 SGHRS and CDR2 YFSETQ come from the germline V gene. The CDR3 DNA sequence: TGCGCCAGCAGCACCCGACAGCTCCAAGAGACCCAGTACTTC. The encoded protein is CASSTRQLQETQYF.

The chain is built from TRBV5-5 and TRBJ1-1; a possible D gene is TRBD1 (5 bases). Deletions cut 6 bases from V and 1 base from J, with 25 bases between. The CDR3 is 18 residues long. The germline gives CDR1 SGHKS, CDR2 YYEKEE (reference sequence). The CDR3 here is CASTLPPTHRSPNTEAFF. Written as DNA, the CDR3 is TGTGCCAGCACCCTTCCCCCTACGCACAGGTCTCCGAACACTGAAGCTTTCTTT.

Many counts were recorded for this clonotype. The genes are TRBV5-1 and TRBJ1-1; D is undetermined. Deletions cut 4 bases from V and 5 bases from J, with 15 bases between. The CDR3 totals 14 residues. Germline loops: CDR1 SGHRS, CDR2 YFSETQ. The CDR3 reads CASSLGRSTTEAFF. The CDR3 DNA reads TGCGCCAGCAGCCTTGGCCGAAGTACTACTGAAGCTTTCTTT.